This is a list of T cell receptor beta chains from one sample in a study of beta chain features in type 1 diabetes. The protocol was immunoSEQ multiplex PCR, while the TCRdb copy is restricted to in-frame clones and leaves out a portion. The repertoire holds about 340,000 clones, with roughly 8% as singletons. Sequenced sample: central memory CD4+ T cells from blood. Receptor source: a woman aged 18 to 35 in good health. Both conserved end residues are part of each CDR3. A D gene is named only where the DNA matches it firmly. Expanded clones get a size class; other rows say once, few or many, or leave the size out.

14,TRBJ2-3,TRBV29-1,TRBD1,-,CSVEGGGATDTQYF,TGCAGCGTTGAAGGAGGGGGCGCGACAGATACGCAGTATTTT
17,TRBJ2-5,TRBV27,-,few,CASSLSRPEPRKETQYF,TGTGCCAGCAGTTTGTCCCGCCCCGAGCCTAGGAAAGAGACCCAGTACTTC
16,TRBJ2-7,TRBV9,TRBD1,-,CASSVAAGTGRHEQYF,TGTGCCAGCAGCGTAGCGGCCGGGACAGGGCGCCACGAGCAGTACTTC
14,TRBJ2-2,TRBV4-2,-,-,CASSQDYHTGELFF,TGTGCCAGCAGCCAAGACTACCACACCGGGGAGCTGTTTTTT
16,TRBJ2-7,TRBV7-9,TRBD1,many,CASSAEPGQGLFEQYF,TGTGCCAGCAGCGCAGAGCCGGGACAGGGTCTGTTCGAGCAGTACTTC
17,TRBJ2-4,TRBV28,TRBD2,-,CASSHGAGGLAKNIQYF,TGTGCCAGCAGCCACGGCGCGGGAGGATTAGCCAAAAACATTCAGTACTTC
14,TRBJ1-5,TRBV11-2,-,-,CASSLEGAGQPQHF,TGTGCCAGCAGCTTAGAGGGGGCAGGTCAGCCCCAGCATTTT
16,TRBJ2-7,TRBV11-2,TRBD2,many,CASSPRAGLVVLEQYF,TGTGCCAGCAGCCCACGCGCTGGACTAGTGGTGCTCGAGCAGTACTTC
17,TRBJ2-7,TRBV11-2,TRBD2,few,CASTRQASGKNSYEQYF,TGTGCCAGCACCCGACAGGCTAGCGGGAAGAACTCCTACGAGCAGTACTTC
12,TRBJ2-1,TRBV21-1,-,many,CASSTYGVEQFF,TGTGCCAGCAGCACGTACGGGGTGGAGCAGTTCTTC
15,TRBJ2-3,TRBV9,-,many,CASSVRGLRTDTQYF,TGTGCCAGCAGCGTAAGGGGACTGCGCACAGATACGCAGTATTTT
12,TRBJ2-7,TRBV7-2,-,-,CASSLSQFEQYF,TGTGCCAGCAGCTTATCCCAATTCGAGCAGTACTTC
15,TRBJ2-6,TRBV19,TRBD2,few,CASSLGGSGANVLTF,TGTGCCAGTAGTCTGGGGGGGTCTGGGGCCAACGTCCTGACTTTC
18,TRBJ1-2,TRBV19,TRBD1,few,CASSAALGRDRGTNGYTF,TGTGCCAGTAGTGCCGCCCTTGGACGGGACAGGGGGACGAATGGCTACACCTTC
15,TRBJ2-1,TRBV7-2,TRBD2,-,CASRPAGVTYNEQFF,TGTGCCAGCAGGCCAGCGGGAGTTACCTACAATGAGCAGTTCTTC
15,TRBJ2-6,TRBV2,-,many,CASTRGHSGANVLTF,TGTGCCAGCACCCGGGGGCACTCTGGGGCCAACGTCCTGACTTTC
11,TRBJ2-5,TRBV6-5,-,few,CAISAQKTQYF,TGTGCCATCAGTGCACAAAAGACCCAGTACTTC
10,TRBJ2-7,TRBV20-1,-,-,CSARGYEQYF,TGCAGTGCTAGAGGCTACGAGCAGTACTTC
16,TRBJ2-5,TRBV25-1,TRBD1,-,CASSGGTAREQETQYF,TGTGCCAGCAGTGGAGGGACAGCGAGAGAACAAGAGACCCAGTACTTC
16,TRBJ2-4,TRBV9,-,-,CASSVTGGLAKNIQYF,TGTGCCAGCAGCGTAACCGGGGGGCTAGCCAAAAACATTCAGTACTTC
14,TRBJ2-1,TRBV6-5,TRBD2,-,CASSRPGLAGIRFF,TGTGCCAGCAGTCGACCGGGACTAGCGGGAATTCGGTTCTTC
13,TRBJ2-7,TRBV7-9,-,-,CASGSGGWYEQYF,TGTGCCAGCGGTTCTGGAGGTTGGTACGAGCAGTACTTC
14,TRBJ1-1,TRBV5-6,-,few,CASSPGTLGTEAFF,TGTGCCAGCAGCCCCGGGACGCTGGGGACTGAAGCTTTCTTT
15,TRBJ1-1,TRBV27,-,few,CASSFSVVGHTEAFF,TGTGCCAGCAGTTTCAGCGTCGTGGGTCACACTGAAGCTTTCTTT
13,TRBJ2-7,TRBV9,-,-,CASSVQKVGEQYF,TGTGCCAGCAGCGTACAAAAGGTGGGCGAGCAGTACTTC
15,TRBJ2-3,TRBV18,-,-,CASSNRGGSTDTQYF,TGTGCCAGCTCGAACAGGGGAGGGAGCACAGATACGCAGTATTTT